Listed here is a single T cell receptor (beta chain). Data came from immunoSEQ multiplex PCR; TCRdb stores just in-frame clones and leaves some out. Seen here are 250,000 to 300,000 clones, 81% observed once, and the top ten hold roughly 2.9%. Germline V CDR1 and CDR2: DFQATT, SNEGSKA (reference sequence). The trim removed 3 bases at V and 5 bases at J, leaving 6 bases unmatched. The CDR3 consists of 15 residues. The source of the sample is a study of blood T cell repertoires in COVID-19. This TCR was recovered from a woman aged 60 to 75 with active or convalescent COVID-19. The chain uses TRBV20-1 and TRBJ1-4; TRBD1 matches 10 bases. The sample comprised peripheral blood. As DNA, the CDR3 is TGCAGTGCTAGTCAGCCGGGACAGGGGAATGAAAAACTGTTTTTT. Protein product: CSASQPGQGNEKLFF.